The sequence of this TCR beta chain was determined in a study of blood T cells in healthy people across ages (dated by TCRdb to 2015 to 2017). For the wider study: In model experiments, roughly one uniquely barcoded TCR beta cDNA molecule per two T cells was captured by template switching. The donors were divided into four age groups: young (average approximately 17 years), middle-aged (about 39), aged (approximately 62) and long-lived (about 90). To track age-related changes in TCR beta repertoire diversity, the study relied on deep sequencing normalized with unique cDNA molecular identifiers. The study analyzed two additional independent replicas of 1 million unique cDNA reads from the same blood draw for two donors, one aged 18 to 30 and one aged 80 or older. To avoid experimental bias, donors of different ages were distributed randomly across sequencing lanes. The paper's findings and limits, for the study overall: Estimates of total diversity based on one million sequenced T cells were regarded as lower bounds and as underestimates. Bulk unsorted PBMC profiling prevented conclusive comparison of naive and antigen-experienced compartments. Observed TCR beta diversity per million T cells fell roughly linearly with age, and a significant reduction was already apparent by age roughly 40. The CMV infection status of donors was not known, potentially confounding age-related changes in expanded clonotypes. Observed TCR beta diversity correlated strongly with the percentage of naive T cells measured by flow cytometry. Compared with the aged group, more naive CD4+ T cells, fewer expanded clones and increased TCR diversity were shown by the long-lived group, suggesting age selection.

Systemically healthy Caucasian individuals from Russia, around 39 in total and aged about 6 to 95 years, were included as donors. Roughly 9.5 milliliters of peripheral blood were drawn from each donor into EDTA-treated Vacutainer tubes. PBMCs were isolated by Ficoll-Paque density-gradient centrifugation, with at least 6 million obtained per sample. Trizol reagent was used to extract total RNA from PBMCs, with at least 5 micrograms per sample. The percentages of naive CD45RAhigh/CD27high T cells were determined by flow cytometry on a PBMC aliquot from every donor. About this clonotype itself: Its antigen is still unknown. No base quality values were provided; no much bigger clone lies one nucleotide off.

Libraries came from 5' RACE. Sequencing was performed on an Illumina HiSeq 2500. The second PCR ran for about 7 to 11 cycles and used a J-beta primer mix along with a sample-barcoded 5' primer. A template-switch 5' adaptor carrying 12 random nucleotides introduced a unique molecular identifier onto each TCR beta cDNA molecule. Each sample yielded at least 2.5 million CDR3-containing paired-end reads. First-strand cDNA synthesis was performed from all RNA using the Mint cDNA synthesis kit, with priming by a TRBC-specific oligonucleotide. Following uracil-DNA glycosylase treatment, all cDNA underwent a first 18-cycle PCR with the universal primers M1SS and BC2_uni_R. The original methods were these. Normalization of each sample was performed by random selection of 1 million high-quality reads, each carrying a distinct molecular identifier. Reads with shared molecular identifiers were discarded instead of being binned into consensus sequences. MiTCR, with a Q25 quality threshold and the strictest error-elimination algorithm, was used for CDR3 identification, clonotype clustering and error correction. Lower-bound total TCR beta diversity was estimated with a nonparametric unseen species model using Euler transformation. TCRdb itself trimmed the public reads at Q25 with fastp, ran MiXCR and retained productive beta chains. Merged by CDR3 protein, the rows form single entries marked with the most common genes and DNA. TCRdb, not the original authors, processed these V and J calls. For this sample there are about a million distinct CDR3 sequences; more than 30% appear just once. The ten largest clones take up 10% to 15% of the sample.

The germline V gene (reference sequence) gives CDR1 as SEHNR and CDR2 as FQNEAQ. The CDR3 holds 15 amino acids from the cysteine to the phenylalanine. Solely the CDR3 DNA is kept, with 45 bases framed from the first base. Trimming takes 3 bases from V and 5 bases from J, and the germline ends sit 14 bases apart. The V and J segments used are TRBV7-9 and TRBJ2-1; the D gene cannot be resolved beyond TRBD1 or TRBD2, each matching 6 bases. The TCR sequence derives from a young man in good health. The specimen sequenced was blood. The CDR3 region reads CASSFPGGLNNEQFF. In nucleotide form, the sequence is TGTGCCAGCAGCTTTCCCGGGGGCCTCAACAATGAGCAGTTCTTC. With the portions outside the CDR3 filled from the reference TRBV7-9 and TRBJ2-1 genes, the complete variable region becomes DTGVSQNPRHKITKRGQNVTFRCDPISEHNRLYWYRQTLGQGPEFLTYFQNEAQLEKSRLLSDRFSAERPKGSFSTLEIQRTEQGDSAMYLCASSFPGGLNNEQFFGPGTRLTVL.